Below, 29 T cell receptor beta chains from the same sample are listed, as sequenced in a study of shared clonotypes between healthy human individuals. Naive CD8 cells lacked CD45RO and underwent positive selection for CCR7, leaving out terminally differentiated effector memory CD45RA+ cells. Assay: immunoSEQ multiplex PCR; the TCRdb copy retains only in-frame clones and omits some. The sample consists of some 1,900,000 clones, approximately 94% of them appearing once. Sample: naive CD8+ T cells sorted from blood. The receptors were gathered from a man younger than 30 in good health.

The gene calls are TRBV7-9 and TRBJ1-1; D not resolved. CDR3 length: 12 amino acids. Trimming shortened V by 8 bases and J by 5 bases, and 12 bases separated the two germline ends. The germline V gene has CDR1 SEHNR and CDR2 FQNEAQ (reference sequence). CDR3 sequence reads: CASVWWGTEAFF. For the CDR3, the DNA is TGTGCCAGCGTCTGGTGGGGTACTGAAGCTTTCTTT.

The chain has TRBV9 and TRBJ2-3, with D tentatively TRBD2 (6 bases). V was cut by 3 bases and J by 4 bases, with 15 bases left in between. The CDR3 loop spans 15 amino acids. Germline loops: CDR1 SGDLS, CDR2 YYNGEE. CDR3: CASSASGLPPDTQYF. The CDR3 nucleotides read TGTGCCAGCAGCGCGTCGGGACTTCCTCCAGATACGCAGTATTTT.

Regarding this clone: Other DNA sequences of this sample code for an identical CDR3. The chain uses TRBV6-5 and TRBJ2-2; D unresolved. Trimming cost V 2 bases and J 5 bases, with 9 bases left between them. The CDR3 extends over 14 amino acids. Germline V CDR1 and CDR2: MNHEY, SVGAGI. The CDR3 region has the DNA TGTGCCAGCAGTTACGCCGAAGGAACCGGGGAGCTGTTTTTT. This gives the protein CASSYAEGTGELFF.

The gene calls are TRBV13 and TRBJ1-4, with D perhaps TRBD1 (6 bases). The germline CDR1 and CDR2 sequences are PRHDT and FYEKMQ (reference sequence). There are 16 residues in the CDR3. V was clipped by 5 bases and J by 8 bases, with 21 bases between them. In DNA form, the CDR3 reads TGTGCCAGCAGCGGAGACAGGTGGAGAATCCCGGAAAAACTGTTTTTT. Its translation: CASSGDRWRIPEKLFF.

This clone was recorded once. The gene calls are TRBV7-6 and TRBJ1-6, with unresolved D. The V end lost 5 bases, the J end lost 2 bases, and 7 bases lay between the germline ends. The CDR3 is 14 residues long. Germline CDR1 and CDR2: SGHVS and FNYEAQ. The CDR3 bases are TGTGCCAGCAGCCCAGACCCCTATAATTCACCCCTCCACTTT. It is translated as CASSPDPYNSPLHF.

The genes are TRBV2 and TRBJ2-7; D ambiguous. The CDR3 sequence is 13 residues long. V was cut by 4 bases and J by 0 bases, with 7 bases left in between. CDR1 SNHLY and CDR2 FYNNEI come from the germline V gene. CDR3 in DNA: TGTGCCAGCAGTGCTCAGGCCTCCTACGAGCAGTACTTC. It encodes CASSAQASYEQYF.

This sequence joins TRBV4-3 and TRBJ2-1; 9 positions match TRBD1. CDR1 is LGHNA, CDR2 YSLEER, per germline. Trimming took 0 bases from V and 4 from J; bases not matched to a gene: 4. The length of the CDR3 is 16 residues. The CDR3: CASSQDGGQGYNEQFF. The CDR3 DNA is TGCGCCAGCAGCCAAGATGGGGGACAGGGATACAATGAGCAGTTCTTC.

The V gene is TRBV28, the J gene TRBJ2-3; D is perhaps TRBD1 or TRBD2 (6 bases each). This CDR3 contains 17 residues. Germline CDR1 MDHEN, CDR2 SYDVKM. V lost 1 base, J lost 1 base, and 15 bases lay in between. The CDR3 DNA is TGTGCCAGCAGTTTATACGGGGGCAGGGAGGGCACAGATACGCAGTATTTT. Its translation: CASSLYGGREGTDTQYF.

This chain links TRBV21-1 with TRBJ2-3; the D call in the table, TRBD1, was not verified against the DNA. TRBV21-1 is classified as a pseudogene. CDR3 length: 23 amino acids. This chain's CDR3 is CASSKESGTEKPATFHSTDTQYF. CDR3 sequence (DNA): TGTGCCAGCAGCAAAGAGTCCGGGACAGAGAAACCCGCTACGTTCCATAGCACAGATACGCAGTATTTT.

This rearrangement joins TRBV9 to TRBJ1-6; TRBD1 is a possible D gene (5 bases). Germline V gene data show CDR1 as SGDLS and CDR2 as YYNGEE. The V and J ends lost 4 bases and 6 bases respectively, with 14 bases between them. The CDR3 totals 15 residues. In DNA form, the CDR3 reads TGTGCCAGCAGCCCCAGGGACGTTGGTAATTCACCCCTCCACTTT. As protein: CASSPRDVGNSPLHF.

The genes are TRBV7-9 and TRBJ2-5; TRBD2 might be the D (6 bases). The CDR3 loop spans 14 amino acids. V was pared by 4 bases and J by 5 bases, with 14 bases between. The germline V gene encodes CDR1 SEHNR and CDR2 FQNEAQ (reference sequence). This chain's CDR3 is CASSSPLGGETQYF. The CDR3, as DNA: TGTGCCAGCAGCTCCCCCTTGGGGGGTGAGACCCAGTACTTC.

About this clone: This CDR3 is also generated by other DNA sequences in the sample. The J gene is TRBJ2-5, the V gene TRBV7-9; 7 nucleotides match TRBD1. Germline V CDR1 and CDR2: SEHNR, FQNEAQ (reference sequence). After removal of 0 bases from V and 1 base from J, the junction contained 2 bases not matched to a gene. This CDR3 is built from 15 residues. The CDR3 DNA reads as TGTGCCAGCAGCTTAGCACAGGGGACCCAAGAGACCCAGTACTTC. Protein sequence: CASSLAQGTQETQYF.

The rearrangement links TRBV6-5 to TRBJ1-1; D unresolved. Germline V lookup: CDR1 MNHEY, CDR2 SVGAGI. CDR3 size: 15 residues. Deletions cut 0 bases from V and 2 bases from J, with 10 bases between. The CDR3 sequence: CASSYSIAGNTEAFF. The DNA of the CDR3 is TGTGCCAGCAGTTACTCGATAGCGGGAAACACTGAAGCTTTCTTT.

The chain has TRBV2 and TRBJ2-7; D not certain. Germline CDR1 is SNHLY and CDR2 is FYNNEI. CDR3 size: 10 residues. V was pared by 4 bases and J by 6 bases, with 4 bases between. The CDR3 sequence is CASSAGEQYF. DNA for the CDR3: TGTGCCAGCAGTGCGGGCGAGCAGTACTTC.

This sequence joins TRBV25-1 and TRBJ1-6; TRBD1 is a possible D gene (6 bases). The V gene's germline CDR1 is MGHDK and CDR2 SYGVNS. The V end was cut by 3 bases, the J end by 7 bases, with 13 bases between. The length of the CDR3 is 15 residues. The CDR3 loop reads CASSDEGDSNSPLHF. CDR3 coding DNA: TGTGCCAGCAGTGATGAGGGGGATTCGAATTCACCCCTCCACTTT.

The chain recombines TRBV28 with TRBJ2-7, with D unresolved. Trimming removed 5 bases from V and 2 bases from J, with 13 bases in between. The CDR3 is 14 residues long. Per germline, CDR1 MDHEN and CDR2 SYDVKM. CDR3 coding DNA: TGTGCCAGCAGTCCAAATTTGGTAACCTACGAGCAGTACTTC. It specifies CASSPNLVTYEQYF.

The V call is TRBV13, the J call TRBJ2-3; 8 nucleotides match TRBD2. Germline CDR1 reads PRHDT; CDR2 reads FYEKMQ (reference sequence). The junction had 10 bases not matched to a gene; V was cut back by 5 bases and J by 6 bases. The CDR3 extends over 15 amino acids. The CDR3 coding sequence is TGTGCCAGCAGCCCGAGCGGGGGCGCCGCGGATACGCAGTATTTT. Protein sequence: CASSPSGGAADTQYF.

The chain joins TRBV4-1 to TRBJ2-7, with TRBD1 as a possible D gene (5 bases). The CDR3 sequence is 13 residues long. In germline, CDR1 is MGHRA, CDR2 YSYEKL. V was shortened by 2 bases and J by 5 bases, with 10 bases between the two germline ends. CDR3 bases: TGCGCCAGCAGCCAACCAGGGCTGGACGAGCAGTACTTC. This translates into CASSQPGLDEQYF.

The rearrangement uses TRBV6-5 and TRBJ2-7; TRBD1 matches at 8 bases. V lost 6 bases and J lost 7; bases outside the gene matches: 11. The CDR3 has 14 amino acids. CDR1 and CDR2 (germline): MNHEY, SVGAGI. The CDR3 is CASRGTGSDFEQYF. The CDR3 nucleotides read TGTGCCAGCAGAGGGACAGGTTCGGATTTTGAGCAGTACTTC.

The V call is TRBV27, the J call TRBJ1-1, with D perhaps matching TRBD1 (5 bases). Germline-derived CDR1 and CDR2 are MNHEY and SMNVEV (reference sequence). The CDR3 length is 17 residues. Trimming took off 3 bases at V and 3 bases at J, with 20 bases between the two ends. CDR3 sequence: CASSFRPAGWEDTEAFF. CDR3 nucleotides: TGTGCCAGCAGTTTCCGCCCTGCAGGGTGGGAGGACACTGAAGCTTTCTTT.

The chain uses TRBV7-9 and TRBJ2-2; D gene unclear. Germline values: CDR1 SEHNR, CDR2 FQNEAQ (reference sequence). This CDR3 is built from 13 residues. V was cut by 1 base and J by 5 bases, with 5 bases left in between. The CDR3 DNA sequence: TGTGCCAGCAGCTTAGAAGCTACCGGGGAGCTGTTTTTT. It specifies CASSLEATGELFF.

This chain uses TRBV6-6 with TRBJ2-7; 9 bases are shared with TRBD1. J gave up 2 bases and V 2 bases, and 4 bases lay outside the gene matches. The CDR3 runs to 15 residues. CDR1 MNHNY and CDR2 SVGAGI come from the germline V gene (reference sequence). This CDR3 reads CASSYEDRGTYEQYF. The DNA for the CDR3 is TGTGCCAGCAGTTACGAGGACAGGGGTACCTACGAGCAGTACTTC.

The chain has TRBV19 and TRBJ2-4, with D perhaps TRBD1 (5 bases). Per germline, CDR1 LNHDA and CDR2 SQIVND (reference sequence). This CDR3 spans 16 amino acids. Trimming cost V 1 base and J 0 bases, with 10 bases left between them. For the CDR3, the DNA is TGTGCCAGTAGTATAGCAGGGTCCGTAGCCAAAAACATTCAGTACTTC. This encodes CASSIAGSVAKNIQYF.

The V call is TRBV6-5, the J call TRBJ1-2; 7 bases fit TRBD1. Germline values: CDR1 MNHEY, CDR2 SVGAGI. The length of the CDR3 is 14 residues. V lost 6 bases and J lost 3; bases outside the gene matches: 7. Written as DNA, the CDR3 is TGTGCCAGCAGCTTACAGGGGACTGACTATGGCTACACCTTC. The encoded protein is CASSLQGTDYGYTF.

This clone was picked up a small number of times. V usage is TRBV19 and J usage is TRBJ1-2, with D unclear. The V end lost 5 bases, the J end lost 2 bases, and 3 bases lay between the germline ends. Germline loops: CDR1 LNHDA, CDR2 SQIVND (reference sequence). The CDR3 totals 11 residues. The CDR3 nucleotides are TGTGCCAGTAGTCCCAACTATGGCTACACCTTC. Its translation: CASSPNYGYTF.

The rearrangement joins TRBV5-4 to TRBJ2-6; possible D gene TRBD2, 5 bases. CDR3 length: 15 residues. V lost 0 bases to trimming and J lost 3 bases, with 7 bases between them. CDR1 SGHNT and CDR2 YYREEE come from the germline V gene (reference sequence). The CDR3 DNA is TGTGCCAGCAGCTTGGCTGGGAGTGGGGCCAACGTCCTGACTTTC. Protein product: CASSLAGSGANVLTF.

The chain recombines TRBV6-1 with TRBJ2-2, with D tentatively TRBD1 (5 bases). The V end was cut by 4 bases, the J end by 1 base, with 13 bases between. The CDR3 contains 16 residues. The V gene's germline CDR1 is MNHNS and CDR2 SASEGT. The CDR3, as DNA: TGTGCCAGCAGTGCGATACAGGTGTTGAACACCGGGGAGCTGTTTTTT. It yields the protein CASSAIQVLNTGELFF.

The table lists this clone with a few counts. The V gene is TRBV27, the J gene TRBJ1-6; no reliable D call. Trimming cost V 5 bases and J 10 bases, with 15 bases left between them. The germline gives CDR1 MNHEY, CDR2 SMNVEV (reference sequence). The CDR3 runs to 14 residues. CDR3 coding DNA: TGTGCCAGCAGTCCCCAGAGGGTTGGGTCACCCCTCCACTTT. Translating gives CASSPQRVGSPLHF.

The CDR3 sequence: CASSVEQTPNTEAFF. CDR3 in DNA: TGTGCCAGCAGCGTAGAGCAAACCCCGAACACTGAAGCTTTCTTT. V and J are TRBV9 and TRBJ1-1; D is unresolved. From germline, CDR1 is SGDLS and CDR2 YYNGEE. V lost 0 bases and J 1 base, leaving 10 bases between the germline ends. This CDR3 comprises 15 residues.